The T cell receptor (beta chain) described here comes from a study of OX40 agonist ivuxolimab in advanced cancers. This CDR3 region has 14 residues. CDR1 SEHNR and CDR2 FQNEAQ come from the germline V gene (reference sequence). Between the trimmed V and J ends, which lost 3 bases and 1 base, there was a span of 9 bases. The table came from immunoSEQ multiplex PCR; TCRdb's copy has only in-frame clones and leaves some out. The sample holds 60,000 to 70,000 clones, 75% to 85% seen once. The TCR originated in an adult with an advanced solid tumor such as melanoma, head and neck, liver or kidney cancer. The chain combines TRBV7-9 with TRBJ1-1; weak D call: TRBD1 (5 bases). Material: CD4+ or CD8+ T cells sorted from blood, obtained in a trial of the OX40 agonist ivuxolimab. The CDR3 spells CASSFGTANTEAFF. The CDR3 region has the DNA TGTGCCAGCAGCTTCGGGACTGCGAACACTGAAGCTTTCTTT.